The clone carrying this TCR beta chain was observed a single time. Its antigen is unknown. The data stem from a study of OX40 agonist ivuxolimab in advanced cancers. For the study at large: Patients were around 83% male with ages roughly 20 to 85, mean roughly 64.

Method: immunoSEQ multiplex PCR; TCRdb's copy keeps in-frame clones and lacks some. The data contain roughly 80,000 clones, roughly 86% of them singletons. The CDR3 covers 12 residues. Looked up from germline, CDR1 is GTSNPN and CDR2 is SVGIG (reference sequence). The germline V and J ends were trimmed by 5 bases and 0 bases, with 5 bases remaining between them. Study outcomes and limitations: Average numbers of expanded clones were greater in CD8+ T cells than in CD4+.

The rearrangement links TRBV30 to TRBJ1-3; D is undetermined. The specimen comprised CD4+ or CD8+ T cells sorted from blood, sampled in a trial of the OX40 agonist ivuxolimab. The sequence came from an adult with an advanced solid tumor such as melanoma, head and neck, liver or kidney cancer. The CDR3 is CAWASSGNTIYF. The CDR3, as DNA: TGTGCCTGGGCGAGCTCTGGAAACACCATATATTTT.